In this sample, the clone carrying this T cell receptor beta chain turned up many times. No antigen is known for it. The data derive from a study of response to subunit inactivated influenza vaccine. TCRdb itself ran the RT-PCR reads through MiXCR, one entry per CDR3 protein. The data show fewer than 650,000 distinct CDR3 sequences, 13% seen once. General observations from the study: Authors suggested each seasonal influenza vaccination recruits few new T cells.

The CDR3 is 16 residues long. Trimming at V came to 1 base and at J to 2 bases, leaving 5 bases not matched to a gene. Germline V lookup: CDR1 SGHAT, CDR2 FQNNGV. The chain carries TRBV11-2 and TRBJ2-1; 7 positions agree with TRBD2. Specimen: PBMCs from blood, collected more than 35 days after vaccination. This sequence originates from a man aged 45-65 years who received an inactivated influenza vaccine. This CDR3 reads CASSLVVAGAYNEQFF. Here the CDR3 DNA reads TGTGCCAGCAGCTTAGTCGTCGCGGGGGCCTACAATGAGCAGTTCTTC.